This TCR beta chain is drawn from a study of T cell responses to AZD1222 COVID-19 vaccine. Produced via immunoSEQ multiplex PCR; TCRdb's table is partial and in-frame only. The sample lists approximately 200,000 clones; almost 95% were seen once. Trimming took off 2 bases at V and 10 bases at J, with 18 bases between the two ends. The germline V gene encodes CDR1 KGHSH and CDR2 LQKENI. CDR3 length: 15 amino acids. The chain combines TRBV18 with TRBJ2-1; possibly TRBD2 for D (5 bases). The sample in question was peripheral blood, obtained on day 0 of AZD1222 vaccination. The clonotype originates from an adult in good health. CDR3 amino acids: CASSPELVSSGEQFF. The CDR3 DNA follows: TGTGCCAGCTCACCAGAGCTAGTCAGCTCGGGGGAGCAGTTCTTC.